A single sample gave rise to the 14 T cell receptor beta chains below, sequenced in a study of cytomegalovirus exposure and HLA in healthy donors. Researchers ran the PCR with 60 Vbeta and 13 Jbeta primers. TCRdb keeps only in-frame clones here, not all; method: immunoSEQ multiplex PCR. This table has approximately 300,000 clones, 80% appearing once. Source material: PBMCs. The receptors shown here come from a girl aged 2 to 10 in good health and CMV-seronegative.

This CDR3 reads CASSEQGGASTDTQYF. In nucleotides, the CDR3 is TGTGCCAGCAGTGAACAGGGGGGCGCGAGCACAGATACGCAGTATTTT. The V and J genes are TRBV2 and TRBJ2-3; a weak D match, TRBD1 (7 bases). This CDR3 spans 16 amino acids. The V gene's germline CDR1 is SNHLY and CDR2 FYNNEI. V was trimmed by 2 bases and J by 0 bases, leaving 12 bases between them.

The chain recombines TRBV11-2 with TRBJ1-5, with D tentatively TRBD1 (5 bases). The CDR3 is 17 residues long. In germline, CDR1 is SGHAT, CDR2 FQNNGV. Deletions cut 1 base from V and 0 bases from J, with 13 bases between. The CDR3 nucleotides are TGTGCCAGCAGCTTAGGAAGGGGACTCACTAGCAATCAGCCCCAGCATTTT. Its translation is CASSLGRGLTSNQPQHF.

The chain is built from TRBV5-1 and TRBJ2-4; D unclear. Germline V lookup: CDR1 SGHRS, CDR2 YFSETQ. With 4 bases removed from V and 8 bases from J, the gap between germline ends came to 16 bases. The CDR3 spans 14 residues. CDR3 region: CASSLLVGGHIQYF. The CDR3 DNA is TGCGCCAGCAGCCTATTGGTCGGTGGGCACATTCAGTACTTC.

The chain carries TRBV4-2 and TRBJ1-6; possibly TRBD1 for D (5 bases). This CDR3 region has 17 residues. V lost 1 base and J 1 base, leaving 11 bases between the germline ends. CDR1 and CDR2 from the germline V gene are LGHNA and YNFKEQ. Here the CDR3 reads CASSQGGAGSYNSPLHF. In DNA form, the CDR3 reads TGTGCCAGCAGCCAAGGCGGGGCGGGGTCCTATAATTCACCCCTCCACTTT.

The V call is TRBV19, the J call TRBJ2-1; a weak D match, TRBD1 (6 bases). The CDR3 is made up of 14 amino acids. Germline V gene lookup returns CDR1 LNHDA and CDR2 SQIVND (reference sequence). V lost 4 bases and J 3 bases, leaving 10 bases between the germline ends. CDR3 nucleotides: TGTGCCAGTAGTACGGGACATCGCTACAATGAGCAGTTCTTC. Translated, it gives CASSTGHRYNEQFF.

The chain carries TRBV9 and TRBJ2-7; 9 bases are a match to TRBD1. V trimming: 4 bases; J trimming: 3 bases; junction bases outside the gene matches: 8. The germline V gene encodes CDR1 SGDLS and CDR2 YYNGEE. The CDR3 is made up of 15 amino acids. Here the CDR3 DNA reads TGTGCCAGCAGCATTACAGGGGGCGCAGGCTACGAGCAGTACTTC. Protein sequence: CASSITGGAGYEQYF.

This clone was seen only a few times. Here the CDR3 DNA reads TGTGCCAGCAGCGCGGGGACAGGGGCCTACGAGCAGTACTTC. Protein product: CASSAGTGAYEQYF. V and J are TRBV4-2 and TRBJ2-7; 10 nucleotides agree with TRBD1. The V and J ends lost 5 bases and 2 bases, in that order; junction bases with no gene match: 3. The germline V gene has CDR1 LGHNA and CDR2 YNFKEQ. This CDR3 spans 14 amino acids.

CDR3 residues: CASSYRLEIGNTEAFF. CDR3 in DNA: TGTGCCAGCAGTTACCGTTTGGAGATAGGGAACACTGAAGCTTTCTTT. This rearrangement joins TRBV6-6 to TRBJ1-1, with D unresolved. CDR3 length equals 16 residues. The V end lost 2 bases, the J end lost 1 base, and 14 bases lay between the germline ends. Per the germline V gene, CDR1 is MNHNY and CDR2 is SVGAGI (reference sequence).

The V gene is TRBV18, the J gene TRBJ2-1; 10 bases are a match to TRBD2. The CDR3 covers 14 residues. J gave up 12 bases and V 3 bases, and 8 bases lay outside the gene matches. Germline CDR1 and CDR2: KGHSH and LQKENI. The CDR3 nucleotides are TGTGCCAGCTCACCGCCTAGCGGGAGAGGCGGGCAGTTCTTC. Translated: CASSPPSGRGGQFF.

The chain joins TRBV13 to TRBJ2-1; D is undetermined. Germline CDR1 reads PRHDT; CDR2 reads FYEKMQ (reference sequence). There are 16 residues in the CDR3. Trimming took 4 bases from V and 0 from J, leaving 13 bases between them. CDR3 nucleotide sequence: TGTGCCAGCAGCTCCCTGCGGTCTAGCTCCTACAATGAGCAGTTCTTC. Its protein is CASSSLRSSSYNEQFF. The full variable domain, completed using reference TRBV13 and TRBJ2-1, is AAGVIQSPRHLIKEKRETATLKCYPIPRHDTVYWYQQGPGQDPQFLISFYEKMQSDKGSIPDRFSAQQFSDYHSELNMSSLELGDSALYFCASSSLRSSSYNEQFFGPGTRLTVL.

The rearrangement links TRBV7-2 to TRBJ2-1; 7 nucleotides match TRBD2. V dropped 2 bases and J dropped 9; count of bases not matched to a gene: 13. This CDR3 has 16 amino acids. Looked up from germline, CDR1 is SGHTA and CDR2 is FQGNSA. The CDR3 here is CASSLFHRLAEGEQFF. In DNA form, the CDR3 reads TGTGCCAGCAGCTTATTCCACCGGCTAGCGGAAGGTGAGCAGTTCTTC.

This chain links TRBV6-1 with TRBJ1-4; TRBD1 is a possible D gene (6 bases). The V gene lost 5 bases and the J gene lost 7 bases, with 8 bases spanning the gap. Germline lookup yields CDR1 MNHNS and CDR2 SASEGT. The CDR3 contains 12 residues. CDR3 protein: CASSRGGEKLFF. CDR3 DNA sequence: TGTGCCAGCAGTAGGGGGGGTGAAAAACTGTTTTTT.

This clone was recorded once. This chain links TRBV4-1 with TRBJ2-5; maybe TRBD2 (5 bases). With the DNA end fitting TRBJ2-7 better, the J assignment may be wrong. Germline V gene lookup returns CDR1 MGHRA and CDR2 YSYEKL. The CDR3 is 16 amino acids. DNA of the CDR3: TGCGCCAGCAGCCAAGATTTAGCCAGCGGACCCTACGAGCAGTACTTC. This sequence encodes CASSQDLASGPYEQYF.

This clone has a handful of counts. The V and J genes are TRBV6-5 and TRBJ1-2; a possible D gene is TRBD1 (5 bases). The germline V and J ends were trimmed by 2 bases and 5 bases, with 12 bases remaining between them. The CDR3 is made up of 14 amino acids. The germline V gene encodes CDR1 MNHEY and CDR2 SVGAGI. The CDR3, as DNA: TGTGCCAGCAGTTACGGGGCGTCGAATTATGGCTACACCTTC. Translated: CASSYGASNYGYTF.